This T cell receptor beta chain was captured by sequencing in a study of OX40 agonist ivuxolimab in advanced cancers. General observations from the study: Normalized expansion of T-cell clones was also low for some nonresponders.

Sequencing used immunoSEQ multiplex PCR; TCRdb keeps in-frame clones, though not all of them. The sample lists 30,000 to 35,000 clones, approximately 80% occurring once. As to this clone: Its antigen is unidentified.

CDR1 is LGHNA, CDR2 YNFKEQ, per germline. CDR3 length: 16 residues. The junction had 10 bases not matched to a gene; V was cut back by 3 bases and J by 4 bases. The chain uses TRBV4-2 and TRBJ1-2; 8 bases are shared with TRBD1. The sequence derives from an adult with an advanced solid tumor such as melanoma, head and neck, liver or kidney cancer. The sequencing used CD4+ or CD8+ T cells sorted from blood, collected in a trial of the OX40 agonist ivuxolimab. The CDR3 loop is CASSHRQGPAGYGYTF. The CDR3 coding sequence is TGTGCCAGCAGCCACAGACAGGGGCCGGCTGGCTATGGCTACACCTTC.